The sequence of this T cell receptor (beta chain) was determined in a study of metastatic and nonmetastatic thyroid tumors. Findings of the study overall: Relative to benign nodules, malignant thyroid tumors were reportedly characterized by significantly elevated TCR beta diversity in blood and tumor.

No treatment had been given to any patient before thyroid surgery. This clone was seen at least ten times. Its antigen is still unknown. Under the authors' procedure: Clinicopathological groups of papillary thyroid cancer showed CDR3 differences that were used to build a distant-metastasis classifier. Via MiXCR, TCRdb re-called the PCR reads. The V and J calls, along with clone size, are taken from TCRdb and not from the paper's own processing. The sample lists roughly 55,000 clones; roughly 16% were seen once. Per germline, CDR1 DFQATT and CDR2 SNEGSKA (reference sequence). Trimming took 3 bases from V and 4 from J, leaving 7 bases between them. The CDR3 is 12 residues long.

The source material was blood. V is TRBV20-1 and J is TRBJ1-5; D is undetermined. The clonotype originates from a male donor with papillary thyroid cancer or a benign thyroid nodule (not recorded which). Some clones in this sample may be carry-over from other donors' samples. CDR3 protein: CSARSMNQPQHF. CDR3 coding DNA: TGCAGTGCTAGGTCAATGAATCAGCCCCAGCATTTT.